The 8 T cell receptor beta chains below were found in one sample sequenced in a study of tumor-infiltrating lymphocytes in primary liver carcinoma. The source material, 20-30 mg of unsorted bulk tissue, was used to co-extract RNA and DNA. A primer in the constant region served to generate TCR beta cDNA from 500 ng of total RNA. It was through three nested multiplex PCR rounds of slightly modified ARM-PCR that TCR beta libraries arose. TRBV1-TRBV30 forward and Cbeta reverse primers drove the first two roughly 10-cycle rounds. TCRdb fed the multiplex PCR reads into MiXCR, producing one record per CDR3 protein. The sample comprises 40,000 to 60,000 distinct CDR3 sequences, about three quarters of which are singletons, and less than 35% rests with the top ten. Material for sequencing was liver tumor tissue from sampling region 5. Subset described: tumor region T5, tumor centre. The receptors stem from a man aged 40-50 years with primary liver carcinoma and hepatitis B virus infection.

This clonotype was counted ten times or more. The rearrangement joins TRBV11-1 to TRBJ2-1; 9 nucleotides line up with TRBD2. This CDR3 is built from 14 residues. Trimming removed 5 bases from V and 9 bases from J; junction bases left unmatched: 8. Germline loops: CDR1 SGHAT, CDR2 FQDESV (reference sequence). For the CDR3, the DNA is TGTGCCAGCAGCCGATTAGCGGGAGAGGTTGAGCAGTTCTTC. The encoded protein is CASSRLAGEVEQFF.

This clonotype was seen many times. One junction end does not reproduce the germline sequence, and a read error may be involved. The chain uses TRBV29-1 and TRBJ2-1, with a weak D call TRBD2 (6 bases). The length of the CDR3 is 14 residues. Germline V lookup: CDR1 SQVTM, CDR2 ANQGSEA. In DNA, the CDR3 is TGCAGCGTTGGGGAGGTCCCGCCGTACAATGAGCAGTCCTTC. It encodes CSVGEVPPYNEQSF.

In this sample, this clonotype turned up once. An end of the junction does not agree with germline; a read error may underlie this. V is TRBV6-5 and J is TRBJ2-1; D gene uncertain. From germline, CDR1 is MNHEY and CDR2 SVGAGI. This CDR3 spans 16 amino acids. CDR3 DNA: TGTGCCAACAGTTACTTGAAGGACGGTATCTACAATGAGCAGTCCTTC. Its protein product is CANSYLKDGIYNEQSF.

Note on this clonotype: Germline and junction disagree at one end, which may indicate a read error. The rearrangement links TRBV4-1 to TRBJ2-7; D is tentatively TRBD1 or TRBD2 (5 bases each). CDR3 length: 14 residues. From germline, CDR1 is MGHRA and CDR2 YSYEKL. The CDR3 DNA sequence: TGCGTCAGCAGACCGGGGCCGGGCTCCTACAAGCAGTACTTC. Translation: CVSRPGPGSYKQYF.

In this sample, this clonotype turned up a few times. A much more abundant neighbour one base away suggests this may be a read error. The rearrangement uses TRBV6-5 and TRBJ1-2; the D is unclear. Germline V gene data show CDR1 as MNHEY and CDR2 as SVGAGI. The CDR3 has 13 residues. The CDR3 loop is CVSTREPRRGYTF. Written as DNA, the CDR3 is TGTGTCAGCACCAGAGAGCCGCGACGTGGCTACACCTTC.

This clonotype was detected only once. The junction differs from germline at one of its ends, possibly a read error. The gene calls are TRBV6-1 and TRBJ1-5, with D unresolved. Germline V gene sequence: CDR1 MNHNS, CDR2 SASEGT. The CDR3 sequence is 14 residues long. CDR3 nucleotides: TGTACCAGCAGTGAAGCGCAGGTGGCTCAGCCCCAGCATTTT. Its protein product is CTSSEAQVAQPQHF.

Comments on this clonotype: Its ends do not fully match the called genes, so a read error is possible. The V and J genes are TRBV11-2 and TRBJ2-7; 13 positions match TRBD2. Germline V lookup: CDR1 SGHAT, CDR2 FQNNGV. The CDR3 runs 13 residues. The CDR3 region is CTSSLGLAGVEYF. As DNA, the CDR3 is TGTACCAGCAGCTTAGGACTAGCGGGAGTGGAATACTTC.

On this clonotype: Germline is not matched at one junction end, which may reflect a read error. This chain connects TRBV6-5 to TRBJ2-7; TRBD2 might be the D (5 bases). This CDR3 region has 15 residues. Germline lookup yields CDR1 MNHEY and CDR2 SVGAGI. In nucleotides, the CDR3 is TGTGCCAGCAGTTACTCGCGACTATTTGCCTACGAGCTGTACTTC. It is translated as CASSYSRLFAYELYF.